The clone carrying this TCR beta chain was found a few times. This specimen comes from a study of blood T cells in healthy people across ages. This CDR3 is built from 18 residues. J was trimmed by 2 bases and V by 3 bases; bases with no gene match: 9. Per the germline V gene, CDR1 is LGHDT and CDR2 is YNNKEL (reference sequence). A sample-barcoded 5' primer and a J-beta primer mix were used in a second PCR of about 6 to 12 cycles. TCRdb reprocessed the 5' RACE reads via MiXCR and lists one record per CDR3 protein. The sample has 750,000 to 950,000 distinct CDR3 sequences, about 48% seen once. V and J are TRBV3-1 and TRBJ2-7, with TRBD2 matching 14 bases. This sequence was found in a man older than 75 in good health. The sample comprised blood. The CDR3 loop is CASSHAGLAGAPPYEQYF. The CDR3 coding sequence is TGTGCCAGCAGCCACGCGGGACTAGCGGGAGCCCCCCCCTACGAGCAGTACTTC.